The clone carrying this T cell receptor (beta chain) showed up just a few times. No DNA is shown, since the ends of the CDR3 on it are uncertain; the CDR3 is the one TCRdb lists. These data originate in a study of beta chain features in type 1 diabetes. Expressed TCRB transcripts were sequenced because the isolated RNA had all been reverse transcribed beforehand. Libraries were prepared by immunoSEQ multiplex PCR; TCRdb keeps only in-frame clonotypes and omits some of them. The data show about 150,000 clones, around 8% seen once. What was sequenced was central memory CD4+ T cells from blood. The TCR was taken from a young man in good health.

The chain's CDR3 is CASSSSDRDYNSPLHF. The genes are TRBV6-6 and TRBJ1-6; the table's D gene call, TRBD1, was not cross checked with the DNA. The CDR3 is 16 residues long, ends included. Per the germline V gene, CDR1 is MNHNY and CDR2 is SVGAGI (reference sequence).